These 12 T cell receptor beta chains were all obtained from the same sample, sequenced in a study of CD8+ T cells in alopecia areata. Treatment given: oral pan-JAK inhibitor, 5-10 mg twice daily. RNA extraction was followed by reverse transcription into cDNA, which acted as the sequencing template. Here immunoSEQ multiplex PCR was the method, and the copy in TCRdb shows in-frame clones only, minus some. The table lists about 160,000 clones, around three fifths of them singletons. This material consisted of CD4+ T cells sorted from blood, taken at week 4, from a patient treated with tofacitinib. These receptors originate from a human donor with alopecia areata.

The chain combines TRBV18 with TRBJ1-2, with 7 positions matching TRBD1. From germline, CDR1 is KGHSH and CDR2 LQKENI. The CDR3 is made up of 14 amino acids. Germline trimming cut 6 bases from V and 3 bases from J; bases unmatched to any gene: 7. CDR3 bases: TGTGCCAGCTCCCTGACAGGGATCGACTATGGCTACACCTTC. Translating it yields CASSLTGIDYGYTF.

The genes are TRBV19 and TRBJ2-5; D is possibly TRBD1 or TRBD2 (6 bases each). Germline V gene lookup returns CDR1 LNHDA and CDR2 SQIVND (reference sequence). The CDR3 consists of 14 residues. V gave up 2 bases and J gave up 4 bases, with 11 bases separating them. CDR3 sequence reads: CASSIYGGGETQYF. The CDR3 DNA sequence: TGTGCCAGTAGTATATACGGGGGCGGAGAGACCCAGTACTTC.

This clone was detected only a few times. The rearrangement links TRBV7-2 to TRBJ2-3, with D possibly being TRBD1 (6 bases). The CDR3 totals 16 residues. CDR1 and CDR2 from the germline V gene are SGHTA and FQGNSA. Trimming cost V 3 bases and J 1 base, with 14 bases left between them. The CDR3 is CASSLAQGPGTDTQYF. The CDR3 region has the DNA TGTGCCAGCAGCTTGGCCCAGGGGCCGGGCACAGATACGCAGTATTTT.

CDR3 DNA: TGTGCCTGGAGTAAGGGACAGGGGTACGAGCAGTTCTTC. Residues: CAWSKGQGYEQFF. This rearrangement joins TRBV30 to TRBJ2-1; 10 bases map to TRBD1. Trimming removed 2 bases from V and 10 bases from J; junction bases left unmatched: 5. The CDR3 consists of 13 residues. Germline V CDR1 and CDR2: GTSNPN, SVGIG (reference sequence). Full variable domain (rest looked up from reference TRBV30 and TRBJ2-1): SQTIHQWPATLVQPVGSPLSLECTVEGTSNPNLYWYRQAAGRGLQLLFYSVGIGQISSEVPQNLSASRPQDRQFILSSKKLLLSDSGFYLCAWSKGQGYEQFFGPGTRLTVL.

V is TRBV29-1 and J is TRBJ2-2, with D perhaps matching TRBD1 or TRBD2 (5 bases each). This CDR3 has 13 residues. The germline gives CDR1 SQVTM, CDR2 ANQGSEA. With 6 bases removed from V and 5 bases from J, the gap between germline ends came to 13 bases. This CDR3 is CSVGRLGTGELFF. In nucleotides, the CDR3 is TGCAGCGTGGGACGGTTAGGGACCGGGGAGCTGTTTTTT.

This chain links TRBV30 with TRBJ1-1, with 7 bases fitting TRBD1. Trimming at V came to 4 bases and at J to 0 bases, leaving 11 bases not matched to a gene. Germline V gives CDR1 GTSNPN, CDR2 SVGIG (reference sequence). This CDR3 is 16 amino acids long. The CDR3 loop reads CAWKKEGTAMNTEAFF. For the CDR3, the DNA is TGTGCCTGGAAGAAGGAAGGGACAGCAATGAACACTGAAGCTTTCTTT.

The genes are TRBV30 and TRBJ1-5, with D perhaps TRBD1 (6 bases). This CDR3 is 14 amino acids long. CDR1 and CDR2 (germline): GTSNPN, SVGIG (reference sequence). The ends were cut back, 4 bases at V and 1 base at J, with 11 bases in the middle. The CDR3 DNA is TGTGCCTGGAATACAGGGTTAAGCAATCAGCCCCAGCATTTT. Its protein product is CAWNTGLSNQPQHF.

The genes are TRBV7-2 and TRBJ2-4; 8 nucleotides agree with TRBD1. CDR3 length equals 15 residues. Trimming removed 3 bases from V and 5 bases from J; junction bases left unmatched: 6. The germline V gene encodes CDR1 SGHTA and CDR2 FQGNSA. The CDR3 DNA is TGTGCCAGCAGCTTGGTTGGGACAGGCGAAAACATTCAGTACTTC. This codes for CASSLVGTGENIQYF.

The chain is built from TRBV30 and TRBJ1-5, with D maybe TRBD1 (6 bases). V was shortened by 5 bases and J by 2 bases, with 10 bases between the two germline ends. This CDR3 comprises 13 residues. The germline CDR1 and CDR2 sequences are GTSNPN and SVGIG (reference sequence). CDR3 in amino acids: CAWGDNRNQPQHF. Written as DNA, the CDR3 is TGTGCCTGGGGGGACAACCGCAATCAGCCCCAGCATTTT.

This clone occurred a few times. The CDR3, as DNA: TGTGCCAGCAGTGACGTCTCTGGAAACACCATATATTTT. Its translation is CASSDVSGNTIYF. The rearrangement uses TRBV25-1 and TRBJ1-3; D unresolved. The CDR3 totals 13 residues. Trimming took off 3 bases at V and 0 bases at J, with 3 bases between the two ends. Germline lookup yields CDR1 MGHDK and CDR2 SYGVNS.

This clone was seen only a few times. The V call is TRBV5-6, the J call TRBJ1-2; D gene unclear. The CDR3 spans 14 residues. Germline V CDR1 and CDR2: SGHDT, YYEEEE. Trimming shortened V by 0 bases and J by 1 base, and 7 bases separated the two germline ends. The CDR3, as DNA: TGTGCCAGCAGCTTGGATCTCCATAACTATGGCTACACCTTC. It yields the protein CASSLDLHNYGYTF.

This chain connects TRBV9 to TRBJ1-5; 7 bases line up with TRBD1. The CDR3 runs to 15 residues. Looked up from germline, CDR1 is SGDLS and CDR2 is YYNGEE. Germline trimming cut 4 bases from V and 0 bases from J; bases unmatched to any gene: 4. The CDR3 DNA follows: TGTGCCAGCAGCTTGGGACAGTTTAGCAATCAGCCCCAGCATTTT. Residues: CASSLGQFSNQPQHF.